The 8 T cell receptor beta chains below come from one sample, sequenced in a study of cytomegalovirus exposure and HLA in healthy donors. 13 Jbeta primers and 60 Vbeta primers were used for the PCR. Clones were read by immunoSEQ multiplex PCR, and TCRdb kept only the in-frame ones, dropping some. The sample lists fewer than 95,000 clones; 75% to 85% were seen once. Material for sequencing was PBMCs. These receptors all come from a man younger than 30 in good health and CMV-seronegative.

The chain employs TRBV15 and TRBJ2-1, with TRBD2 identical over 8 bases. Germline loops: CDR1 LNHNV, CDR2 YYDKDF (reference sequence). The CDR3 sequence is 18 residues long. V lost 0 bases, J lost 6 bases, and 13 bases stayed unmatched. CDR3 sequence: CATSRDGTYSGARNEQFF. DNA for the CDR3: TGTGCCACCAGCAGAGACGGTACATATAGCGGGGCCCGCAATGAGCAGTTCTTC. The full variable domain, completed using reference TRBV15 and TRBJ2-1, is DAMVIQNPRYQVTQFGKPVTLSCSQTLNHNVMYWYQQKSSQAPKLLFHYYDKDFNNEADTPDNFQSRRPNTSFCFLDIRSPGLGDTAMYLCATSRDGTYSGARNEQFFGPGTRLTVL.

The V gene is TRBV6-5, the J gene TRBJ2-7; TRBD2 aligns across 12 bases. The CDR3 spans 15 residues. The V segment lost 4 bases and the J segment 2 bases; nucleotides outside the gene matches: 3. Germline V CDR1 and CDR2: MNHEY, SVGAGI. The CDR3 spells CASSWTSGATYEQYF. As DNA, the CDR3 is TGTGCCAGCAGTTGGACTAGCGGGGCGACCTACGAGCAGTACTTC.

A single count supports this clone. The gene calls are TRBV18 and TRBJ1-1; 9 bases line up with TRBD1. The CDR3 has 15 residues. J was trimmed by 1 base and V by 6 bases; bases with no gene match: 6. CDR1 is KGHSH, CDR2 LQKENI, per germline. In nucleotides, the CDR3 is TGTGCCAGCTCCCGAACAGGGGGCTGGAACACTGAAGCTTTCTTT. Translating gives CASSRTGGWNTEAFF.

The chain employs TRBV5-1 and TRBJ1-3; perhaps TRBD1 as D (5 bases). This CDR3 is built from 15 residues. The germline CDR1 and CDR2 sequences are SGHRS and YFSETQ. Between the trimmed V and J ends, which lost 0 bases and 3 bases, there was a span of 10 bases. This chain's CDR3 is CASSLATGGGNTIYF. DNA of the CDR3: TGCGCCAGCAGCTTGGCGACCGGGGGTGGAAACACCATATATTTT. Complete variable domain (other parts from reference TRBV5-1 and TRBJ1-3): KAGVTQTPRYLIKTRGQQVTLSCSPISGHRSVSWYQQTPGQGLQFLFEYFSETQRNKGNFPGRFSGRQFSNSRSEMNVSTLELGDSALYLCASSLATGGGNTIYFGEGSWLTVV.

In the case of this clone: One end of the junction does not line up with germline, which may come from a read error. The rearrangement uses TRBV7-9 and TRBJ1-2; 8 bases align to TRBD1. Germline CDR1 SEHNR, CDR2 FQNEAQ (reference sequence). The CDR3 length is 14 residues. The CDR3 region has the DNA TGTTCCAGCAGCTTATCACAGGGGGGCTATGGCTACACCTTC. Protein sequence: CSSSLSQGGYGYTF. Based on the CDR3 plus reference TRBV7-9 and TRBJ1-2, the full variable domain is DTGVSQNPRHKITKRGQNVTFRCDPISEHNRLYWYRQTLGQGPEFLTYFQNEAQLEKSRLLSDRFSAERPKGSFSTLEIQRTEQGDSAMYLCSSSLSQGGYGYTFGSGTRLTVV.

This chain links TRBV5-1 with TRBJ1-5; D is possibly TRBD1 (6 bases). Germline values: CDR1 SGHRS, CDR2 YFSETQ. The CDR3 is 15 amino acids. Between the trimmed V and J ends, which lost 3 bases and 0 bases, there was a span of 10 bases. The CDR3 coding sequence is TGCGCCAGCAGCTCCGGGACAACTAGCAATCAGCCCCAGCATTTT. It yields the protein CASSSGTTSNQPQHF.

The chain employs TRBV10-2 and TRBJ1-1, with D unresolved. The CDR3 totals 10 residues. The germline V gene encodes CDR1 WSHSY and CDR2 SAAADI. V lost 3 bases and J 8 bases, leaving 4 bases between the germline ends. In DNA, the CDR3 is TGCGCCAGCAGTGACGGGGAAGCTTTCTTT. It specifies CASSDGEAFF.

The rearrangement joins TRBV5-1 to TRBJ2-3, with 10 nucleotides matching TRBD2. The CDR3 is 15 amino acids. J gave up 6 bases and V 0 bases, and 4 bases lay outside the gene matches. CDR1 and CDR2 (germline): SGHRS, YFSETQ. In DNA, the CDR3 is TGCGCCAGCAGCTTGGACCTAGCGGGGGCCGATACGCAGTATTTT. It yields the protein CASSLDLAGADTQYF.